The clone carrying this TCR beta chain was recorded a few times. Its antigen is unidentified. The record originates from a study of T-cell memory formation after mild COVID-19. General study points: Pre-infection memory showed some responding clones, and this suggested that cross-reactive memory joined.

Losses at the gene ends were 4 bases for V and 4 bases for J; bases not matched to a gene: 6. This CDR3 contains 14 residues. The germline CDR1 and CDR2 sequences are SGHRS and YFSETQ. Each CDR3 protein gets one entry after TCRdb re-called the 5' RACE reads with MiXCR. The sample lists some 260,000 distinct CDR3 sequences, 16% seen once, with roughly 3.6% in the top ten. The TCR was taken from a man younger than 35 who had mild COVID-19 (a few samples of this study predate the infection). Cell type and time point are not known. Material: PBMCs or a T cell subset sorted from them (not recorded which). The gene calls are TRBV5-1 and TRBJ2-7; 9 positions match TRBD1. The CDR3 sequence is CASSKQGADYEQYF. DNA for the CDR3: TGCGCCAGCAGCAAACAGGGGGCAGATTACGAGCAGTACTTC.